Below, 6 T cell receptor beta chains from the same sample are listed, as sequenced in a study of blood T cell repertoires in COVID-19. Method: immunoSEQ multiplex PCR; TCRdb's copy keeps in-frame clones and lacks some. The sample lists hundreds of thousands of clones, 75% to 90% occurring once. Material: peripheral blood. The origin of the receptors is a man aged 40-49 years with acute or convalescent COVID-19.

This clone is a singleton in its sample. The chain recombines TRBV19 with TRBJ2-5, with a possible D match to TRBD2 (5 bases). V shed 9 bases and J shed 3 bases, with 14 bases lying between them. The V gene's germline CDR1 is LNHDA and CDR2 SQIVND (reference sequence). The CDR3 runs to 13 residues. The CDR3 nucleotides read TGTGCCAGCTCGCGCGGGCTAGAAGAGACCCAGTACTTC. It specifies CASSRGLEETQYF. Full variable domain (missing parts from reference TRBV19 and TRBJ2-5): DGGITQSPKYLFRKEGQNVTLSCEQNLNHDAMYWYRQDPGQGLRLIYYSQIVNDFQKGDIAEGYSVSREKKESFPLTVTSAQKNPTAFYLCASSRGLEETQYFGPGTRLLVL.

The count of this clone is one. Other DNA sequences in this sample translate to the same CDR3. This chain links TRBV5-1 with TRBJ2-1; D is unresolved. From germline, CDR1 is SGHRS and CDR2 YFSETQ. Trimming pared 3 bases from V and 0 bases from J, leaving 4 bases between. This CDR3 region has 13 residues. The DNA of the CDR3 is TGCGCCAGCAGCTCCTACTCCTACAATGAGCAGTTCTTC. Amino acids: CASSSYSYNEQFF.

This clone was found once. The chain has TRBV11-2 and TRBJ1-1; tentative D call: TRBD1 (6 bases). V lost 5 bases, J lost 0 bases, and 16 bases lay in between. Germline CDR1 SGHAT, CDR2 FQNNGV. The CDR3 has 16 residues. The CDR3 here is CASSRNQGNMNTEAFF. The CDR3, as DNA: TGTGCCAGCAGCCGAAACCAGGGGAATATGAACACTGAAGCTTTCTTT.

The chain is built from TRBV4-1 and TRBJ2-5, with 16 bases lining up with TRBD2. This CDR3 is built from 18 residues. The germline V gene has CDR1 MGHRA and CDR2 YSYEKL. V was pared by 0 bases and J by 2 bases, with 3 bases of the junction left unmatched. In DNA, the CDR3 is TGCGCCAGCAGCCAAGATGGGACTAGCGGGAGGGAGCAAGAGACCCAGTACTTC. Protein: CASSQDGTSGREQETQYF.

J is TRBJ2-5 and V is TRBV19; 7 bases are shared with TRBD2. Trimming removed 9 bases from V and 3 bases from J; junction bases left unmatched: 16. The CDR3 consists of 16 residues. Germline V gives CDR1 LNHDA, CDR2 SQIVND (reference sequence). The CDR3 spells CASTSGGASGEETQYF. Here the CDR3 DNA reads TGTGCCAGCACTTCAGGTGGGGCTAGCGGAGAAGAGACCCAGTACTTC.

This clone has a single count. This rearrangement joins TRBV5-1 to TRBJ1-6; TRBD1 agrees at 7 bases. From germline, CDR1 is SGHRS and CDR2 YFSETQ. V shed 0 bases, J shed 5 bases, and the junction held 5 bases outside the gene matches. The CDR3 runs to 16 residues. This chain's CDR3 is CASSLAGTVNNSPLHF. The CDR3 nucleotides are TGCGCCAGCAGCTTGGCTGGGACAGTTAATAATTCACCCCTCCACTTT.